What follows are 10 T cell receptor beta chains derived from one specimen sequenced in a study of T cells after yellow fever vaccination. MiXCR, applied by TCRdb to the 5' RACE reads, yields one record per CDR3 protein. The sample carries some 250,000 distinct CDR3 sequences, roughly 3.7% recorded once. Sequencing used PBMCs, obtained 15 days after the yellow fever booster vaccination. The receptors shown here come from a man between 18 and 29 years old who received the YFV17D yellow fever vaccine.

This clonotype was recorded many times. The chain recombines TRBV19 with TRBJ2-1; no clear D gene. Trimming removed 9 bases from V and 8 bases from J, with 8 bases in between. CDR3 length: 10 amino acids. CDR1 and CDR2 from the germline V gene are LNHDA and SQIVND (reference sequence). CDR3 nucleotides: TGTGCCAGCGGAGAATATGAGCAGTTCTTC. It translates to CASGEYEQFF. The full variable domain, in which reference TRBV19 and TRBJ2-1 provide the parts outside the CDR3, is DGGITQSPKYLFRKEGQNVTLSCEQNLNHDAMYWYRQDPGQGLRLIYYSQIVNDFQKGDIAEGYSVSREKKESFPLTVTSAQKNPTAFYLCASGEYEQFFGPGTRLTVL.

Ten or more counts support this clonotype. The DNA for the CDR3 is TGCGCCAGCAGCCAAGTAGCGGGCAGTTATAACTATGGCTACACCTTC. Translated, it gives CASSQVAGSYNYGYTF. This chain uses TRBV4-1 with TRBJ1-2; no definite D call. Trimming removed 1 base at V and 1 base at J, with 13 bases between. Germline lookup yields CDR1 MGHRA and CDR2 YSYEKL. This CDR3 comprises 16 residues.

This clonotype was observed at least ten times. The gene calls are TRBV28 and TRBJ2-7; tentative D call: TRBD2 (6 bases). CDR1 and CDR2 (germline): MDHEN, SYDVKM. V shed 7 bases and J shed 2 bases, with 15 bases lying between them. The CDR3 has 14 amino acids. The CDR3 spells CASIPAGGTYEQYF. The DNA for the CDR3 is TGTGCCAGCATCCCGGCTGGGGGGACCTACGAGCAGTACTTC.

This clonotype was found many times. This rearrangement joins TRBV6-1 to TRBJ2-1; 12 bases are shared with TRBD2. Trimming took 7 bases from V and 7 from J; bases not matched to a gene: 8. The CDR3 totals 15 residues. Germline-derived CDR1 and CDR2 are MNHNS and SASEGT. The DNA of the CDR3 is TGTGCCAGCATGTGGACTAGCGGGGTGGGAAATGAGCAGTTCTTC. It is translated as CASMWTSGVGNEQFF.

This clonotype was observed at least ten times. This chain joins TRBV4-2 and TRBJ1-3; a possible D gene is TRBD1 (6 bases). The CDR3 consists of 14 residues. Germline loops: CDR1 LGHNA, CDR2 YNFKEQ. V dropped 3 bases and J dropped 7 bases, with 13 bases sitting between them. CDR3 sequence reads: CASSHAGTPNTIYF. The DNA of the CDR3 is TGTGCCAGCAGCCACGCCGGGACACCCAACACCATATATTTT.

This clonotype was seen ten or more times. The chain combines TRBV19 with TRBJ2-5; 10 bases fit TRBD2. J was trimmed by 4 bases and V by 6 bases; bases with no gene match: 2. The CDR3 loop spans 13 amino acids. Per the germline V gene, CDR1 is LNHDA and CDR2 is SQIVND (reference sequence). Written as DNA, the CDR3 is TGTGCCAGTAGAGGACTAGCGGCAGAGACCCAGTACTTC. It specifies CASRGLAAETQYF.

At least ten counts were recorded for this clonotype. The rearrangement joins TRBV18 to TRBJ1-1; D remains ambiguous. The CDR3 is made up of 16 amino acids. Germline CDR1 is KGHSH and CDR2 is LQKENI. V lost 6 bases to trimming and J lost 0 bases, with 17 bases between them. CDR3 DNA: TGTGCCAGCTCCCATAGATCTGGACGGTTGAACACTGAAGCTTTCTTT. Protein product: CASSHRSGRLNTEAFF.

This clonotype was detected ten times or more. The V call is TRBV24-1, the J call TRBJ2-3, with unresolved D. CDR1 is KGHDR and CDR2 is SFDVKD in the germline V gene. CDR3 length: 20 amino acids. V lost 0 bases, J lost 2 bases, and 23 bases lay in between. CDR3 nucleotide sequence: TGTGCCACCAGTGATTTGCAGCCGGGTGTCAGGTTCCTTGCCACAGATACGCAGTATTTT. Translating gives CATSDLQPGVRFLATDTQYF.

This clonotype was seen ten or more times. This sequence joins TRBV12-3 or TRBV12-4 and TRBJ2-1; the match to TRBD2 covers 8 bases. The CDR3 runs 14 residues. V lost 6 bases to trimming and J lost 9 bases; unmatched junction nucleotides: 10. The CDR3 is CASRKLAANGEQFF. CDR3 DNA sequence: TGTGCCAGCAGAAAACTAGCGGCAAATGGTGAGCAGTTCTTC.

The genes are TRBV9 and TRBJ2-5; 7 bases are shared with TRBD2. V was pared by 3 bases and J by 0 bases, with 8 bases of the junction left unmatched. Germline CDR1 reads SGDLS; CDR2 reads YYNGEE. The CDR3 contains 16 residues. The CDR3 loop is CASSASGATYQETQYF. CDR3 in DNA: TGTGCCAGCAGCGCCAGCGGGGCTACGTACCAAGAGACCCAGTACTTC.